A single sample is the source of the 8 T cell receptor beta chains below, sequenced in a study of blood T cell repertoires in COVID-19. Generated by immunoSEQ multiplex PCR, the TCRdb table keeps only in-frame clones and is missing some. The top ten hold 4% to 5.5% of the sample, which has roughly 250,000 clones, approximately 84% seen once. The sample was peripheral blood. The receptors stem from a man aged 45 to 65 with active or convalescent COVID-19.

This chain links TRBV5-1 with TRBJ2-3, with 15 positions matching TRBD2. Germline CDR1 reads SGHRS; CDR2 reads YFSETQ. The junction had 8 bases not matched to a gene; V was cut back by 1 base and J by 5 bases. This CDR3 comprises 18 residues. For the CDR3, the DNA is TGCGCCAGCAGCTTGACTGGACTAGCGGGGGGGGTTAAAGATACGCAGTATTTT. This codes for CASSLTGLAGGVKDTQYF.

V usage is TRBV15 and J usage is TRBJ2-1, with TRBD2 matching 10 bases. Trimming cost V 1 base and J 5 bases; bases outside gene matches: 5. The CDR3 length is 16 residues. CDR1 is LNHNV, CDR2 YYDKDF, per germline (reference sequence). The CDR3 spells CATSRGSGGGHNEQFF. The DNA for the CDR3 is TGTGCCACCAGCAGAGGAAGCGGGGGGGGGCACAATGAGCAGTTCTTC.

This chain links TRBV18 with TRBJ1-4; weak D call: TRBD1 (5 bases). V was trimmed by 3 bases and J by 7 bases, leaving 12 bases between them. The CDR3 totals 14 residues. The germline V gene has CDR1 KGHSH and CDR2 LQKENI. For the CDR3, the DNA is TGTGCCAGCTCACCCGATACAGGCTCTGAAAAACTGTTTTTT. Its translation is CASSPDTGSEKLFF.

The chain carries TRBV5-8 and TRBJ2-5; 7 positions agree with TRBD1. Germline V CDR1 and CDR2: SGHTS, YDEGEE. The CDR3 runs 17 residues. After removal of 0 bases from V and 2 bases from J, the junction contained 10 bases not matched to a gene. Here the CDR3 DNA reads TGTGCCAGCAGCTTGGGCTTGGGGACAGCGTCACAAGAGACCCAGTACTTC. Translated, it gives CASSLGLGTASQETQYF.

This chain connects TRBV7-2 to TRBJ1-1, with 9 bases fitting TRBD1. The CDR3 is made up of 14 amino acids. The trim removed 5 bases at V and 5 bases at J, leaving 6 bases unmatched. The germline CDR1 and CDR2 sequences are SGHTA and FQGNSA. CDR3 bases: TGTGCCAGCAGCAACCGACAGGGGGGTACTGAAGCTTTCTTT. Translating gives CASSNRQGGTEAFF.

This clone has only one observation. The rearrangement joins TRBV28 to TRBJ2-7, with 10 bases fitting TRBD1. J lost 3 bases, V lost 6 bases, and 5 bases had no gene match. CDR1 and CDR2 (germline): MDHEN, SYDVKM. The CDR3 totals 14 residues. The CDR3 DNA follows: TGTGCCAGCAGGCAGACAGGGGGCGGCTACGAGCAGTACTTC. It encodes CASRQTGGGYEQYF.

This rearrangement joins TRBV30 to TRBJ2-7; 9 bases are shared with TRBD1. CDR1 is GTSNPN and CDR2 is SVGIG in the germline V gene (reference sequence). V lost 3 bases and J lost 4; bases outside the gene matches: 7. The CDR3 spans 14 residues. The CDR3 is CAWSPGQGKYEQYF. CDR3 in DNA: TGTGCCTGGAGCCCGGGACAGGGCAAATACGAGCAGTACTTC.

The chain recombines TRBV19 with TRBJ1-5; unclear D gene. Trimming stripped 3 bases from V and 8 bases from J, with 14 bases between. CDR1 is LNHDA and CDR2 is SQIVND in the germline V gene (reference sequence). This CDR3 is built from 14 residues. The CDR3 DNA reads TGTGCCAGTAGTATGGCGGGCCGCTGGGAGCCCCAGCATTTT. It yields the protein CASSMAGRWEPQHF.